This T cell receptor beta chain was retrieved from a study of T cells after posttransplantation cyclophosphamide. Comment on this clone: Its antigen is unidentified.

Study conclusions and caveats: After PTCy, TRB diversity resembled that of CNI/methotrexate controls. Blood and skin or GI T cell repertoires showed limited TRB overlap. Donor-recipient repertoire similarity was low at 1-2 months, rising over year one.

The related graft donor's blood sample was taken on the day of bone marrow donation. CDR3 length equals 16 residues. Germline V CDR1 and CDR2: LNHDA, SQIVND (reference sequence). Trimming took 6 bases from V and 5 from J; bases not matched to a gene: 13. The data were produced by immunoSEQ multiplex PCR, yet TCRdb's version contains in-frame clones alone and is incomplete. The table lists about 7,300 clones, more than 85% of them singletons. The chain employs TRBV19 and TRBJ1-5; TRBD1 matches 7 bases. This TCR was sampled from a woman between 45 and 65 years old in good health and a related stem cell transplant donor. The sequenced sample was CD4+ T cells sorted from blood. The CDR3 sequence is CASRLTGTVWDQPQHF. The CDR3 DNA follows: TGTGCCAGTAGGTTAACGGGGACAGTGTGGGATCAGCCCCAGCATTTT.